This TCR beta chain was profiled in a study of PD-L1 blockade in urothelial cancer. The overall study: Males with urothelial cancer arising in the bladder constituted most of the 29 patients. Counts from blood samples showed a median of about 140,000 T cells. Notes on the study in general: Better survival was predicted by below-median pretreatment blood TCR clonality.

V dropped 5 bases and J dropped 7; count of bases not matched to a gene: 4. CDR3 length: 13 residues. The germline V gene has CDR1 SGHVS and CDR2 FQNEAQ. To note about this clone: Its antigen is undetermined.

The time point is: pretreatment peripheral blood. Patients in the study were battling locally advanced or metastatic urothelial carcinoma. Some clones are missing from TCRdb's copy, which holds only in-frame ones; the method was immunoSEQ multiplex PCR. The data hold about 130,000 clones, with roughly 83% observed a single time. The clonotype originates from a man aged 50 to 60 with urothelial cancer. The material sequenced was PBMCs, taken around atezolizumab (anti-PD-L1) treatment. The chain joins TRBV7-8 to TRBJ1-2; 10 bases agree with TRBD1. The CDR3 loop is CASSPDRGLGYTF. The CDR3 DNA is TGTGCCAGCAGCCCAGACAGGGGGCTTGGCTACACCTTC.